This TCR beta chain was found in a study of blood T cell repertoires in COVID-19. Study-level background: T cells, B-cell-depleted T cells, or PBMCs supplied cDNA or gDNA.

The CDR3 spans 13 residues. The germline gives CDR1 MNHNY, CDR2 SVGAGI (reference sequence). Among Cohort 3 donors, those recovered had two negative PCRs, clearance, or symptom resolution. Original analysis: The assay estimated nucleated cells by amplifying reference gene primers. Libraries were prepared by immunoSEQ multiplex PCR; TCRdb keeps only in-frame clonotypes and omits some of them. That table supplies the V and J calls and clone size; D and trimming were determined from the DNA. The table includes roughly 200,000 clones, approximately 80% detected once. Note on this clone: A read error may account for a junction end that differs from germline.

The source material was PBMCs or T cells enriched from blood (not recorded which). The chain couples TRBV6-6 to TRBJ1-2; TRBD1 agrees at 7 bases. The clonotype comes from a man between 40 and 49 years old who had recovered from COVID-19. CDR3 in DNA: TGTGCCAGCAGAGGGACCGGGACAGACCTACTGTGCTTC. The encoded protein is CASRGTGTDLLCF.